A selection of T cell receptor beta chains follows, all from one sample in a study of response to subunit inactivated influenza vaccine. One entry per CDR3 protein, called by TCRdb with MiXCR from the RT-PCR reads. The table records 650,000 to 700,000 distinct CDR3 sequences, approximately 14% of them present only once. This material consisted of PBMCs from blood, taken 12 days after vaccination. The source is a man aged 45-65 years who received an inactivated influenza vaccine. Each CDR3 is given without its conserved first and last residue. Not every row has a clone size; where given, it reads once, few, many or a size class.

abundance: NA; v_gene: TRBV4-3; j_gene: TRBJ2-1; CDR3aa: ASSQDFPGGGGCEQF
abundance: NA; v_gene: TRBV27; j_gene: TRBJ1-4; CDR3aa: ASSSWTGEKLF
abundance: many; v_gene: TRBV5-1; j_gene: TRBJ2-1; CDR3aa: ASSSQAGGNNEQF
abundance: NA; v_gene: TRBV7-9; j_gene: TRBJ2-3; CDR3aa: ASTGGPSDTQY
abundance: many; v_gene: TRBV18; j_gene: TRBJ2-7; CDR3aa: ASRPPEGYEQY
abundance: NA; v_gene: TRBV12-3/TRBV12-4; j_gene: TRBJ2-4; CDR3aa: ASSFSVVASD
abundance: NA; v_gene: TRBV7-2; j_gene: TRBJ2-7; CDR3aa: ASSFRGETYEQY
abundance: few; v_gene: TRBV30; j_gene: TRBJ2-7; CDR3aa: AWSRDSPESKQY
abundance: NA; v_gene: TRBV5-6; j_gene: TRBJ2-4; CDR3aa: ASSLVRGQGKNIQY
abundance: many; v_gene: TRBV5-1; j_gene: TRBJ2-1; CDR3aa: ASSLVRSSYNEQF
abundance: few; v_gene: TRBV10-3; j_gene: TRBJ2-7; CDR3aa: AISDPGHTGDEQY
abundance: NA; v_gene: TRBV6-2/TRBV6-3; j_gene: TRBJ2-2; CDR3aa: ASSPPKATGGNTGELF
abundance: few; v_gene: TRBV7-3; j_gene: TRBJ2-1; CDR3aa: ASSGALRGGEQF
abundance: NA; v_gene: TRBV4-2; j_gene: TRBJ2-1; CDR3aa: ASSQGSGGVRNEQF
abundance: NA; v_gene: TRBV18; j_gene: TRBJ2-1; CDR3aa: ASSGAGTSLSYEQF
abundance: NA; v_gene: TRBV6-5; j_gene: TRBJ1-4; CDR3aa: ASSYSTPRQGKPNEKLF
abundance: NA; v_gene: TRBV20-1; j_gene: TRBJ2-3; CDR3aa: SAWGGVGLAASTDTQY
abundance: few; v_gene: TRBV28; j_gene: TRBJ2-7; CDR3aa: ASSNSGLAVEQY
abundance: NA; v_gene: TRBV29-1; j_gene: TRBJ1-1; CDR3aa: SAGASRRNTEAF
abundance: few; v_gene: TRBV27; j_gene: TRBJ2-1; CDR3aa: ASRLAGSSYNEQF
abundance: NA; v_gene: TRBV7-9; j_gene: TRBJ2-1; CDR3aa: ASPQGAINEQF
abundance: NA; v_gene: TRBV10-3; j_gene: TRBJ2-7; CDR3aa: AITRDRGLYEQY
abundance: few; v_gene: TRBV7-2; j_gene: TRBJ2-7; CDR3aa: ASRRDGRAYEQY
abundance: many; v_gene: TRBV7-2; j_gene: TRBJ2-1; CDR3aa: ASSRGVNNEQF
abundance: NA; v_gene: TRBV11-2; j_gene: TRBJ2-2; CDR3aa: ASSIGTRAVNTGELF
abundance: many; v_gene: TRBV28; j_gene: TRBJ1-1; CDR3aa: ASSPGHGGTNTEAF
abundance: few; v_gene: TRBV4-1; j_gene: TRBJ1-1; CDR3aa: ASSHDGTGNTEAF
abundance: NA; v_gene: TRBV5-1; j_gene: TRBJ1-1; CDR3aa: ASSLEAGGGWNTEAF
abundance: few; v_gene: TRBV18; j_gene: TRBJ2-7; CDR3aa: ASSFTSGQAYEQY
abundance: few; v_gene: TRBV5-5; j_gene: TRBJ2-3; CDR3aa: ASTHGTGGTDTQY
abundance: few; v_gene: TRBV6-1; j_gene: TRBJ2-5; CDR3aa: ASSEVARTRLLTQY
abundance: few; v_gene: TRBV6-2/TRBV6-3; j_gene: TRBJ1-1; CDR3aa: ASSYGYDSENTEAF
abundance: few; v_gene: TRBV7-9; j_gene: TRBJ2-3; CDR3aa: ASSLASGGTQY
abundance: NA; v_gene: TRBV5-1; j_gene: TRBJ1-4; CDR3aa: ASSLAGIREKLF
abundance: few; v_gene: TRBV6-2/TRBV6-3; j_gene: TRBJ2-1; CDR3aa: ASSALGLAGGNEQF
abundance: few; v_gene: TRBV24-1; j_gene: TRBJ2-1; CDR3aa: ATSDLQGSYNEQF
abundance: few; v_gene: TRBV11-2; j_gene: TRBJ2-3; CDR3aa: ASSPWGPDTQY
abundance: few; v_gene: TRBV20-1; j_gene: TRBJ1-1; CDR3aa: SAGTEMNTEAF
abundance: few; v_gene: TRBV28; j_gene: TRBJ2-5; CDR3aa: ARVTGSGETQY
abundance: few; v_gene: TRBV9; j_gene: TRBJ2-3; CDR3aa: ASSVGASGSSDTQY
abundance: NA; v_gene: TRBV6-5; j_gene: TRBJ2-1; CDR3aa: ASQARGLEQF